The 8 T cell receptor beta chains reported below all come from one sample, sequenced in a study of Ad26.COV2.S vaccination and SARS-CoV-2 variants (dated by TCRdb to the early 2020s). The treatment or condition label here, explained by the study, means: about 20 received Ad26.COV2.S at low or high dose, single or two shots; 5 received placebo; per-sample allocation not given. For vaccine and placebo recipients, repertoires were sequenced using samples collected on day 63 after the first injection. The library was built by means of the immunoSEQ multiplex PCR assay. TCRdb took this table from immuneACCESS and kept in-frame rearrangements with V and J called. Such tables lack part of the clones; where checked against another copy, unresolved V genes explain under half of the gap, and the rest is unexplained. This sample lists 250,000 to 300,000 clones; about 87% were detected once. The ten top clones hold about 3.5% of the sample.

The input for sequencing was peripheral blood, taken in a trial of Ad26.COV2.S vaccine versus placebo. The receptors derive from a person aged 18-60 years who received the Ad26.COV2.S COVID-19 vaccine or a placebo.

This chain links TRBV19 with TRBJ2-2; D is possibly TRBD1 or TRBD2 (6 bases each). CDR1 is LNHDA, CDR2 SQIVND, per germline (reference sequence). The V end lost 9 bases, the J end lost 7 bases, and 15 bases lay between the germline ends. The CDR3 is made up of 13 amino acids. CDR3 region: CASQSGGRGELFF. CDR3 nucleotide sequence: TGTGCCAGCCAGAGTGGGGGGCGCGGGGAGCTGTTTTTT. Filled out from reference TRBV19 and TRBJ2-2, the complete variable domain reads DGGITQSPKYLFRKEGQNVTLSCEQNLNHDAMYWYRQDPGQGLRLIYYSQIVNDFQKGDIAEGYSVSREKKESFPLTVTSAQKNPTAFYLCASQSGGRGELFFGEGSRLTVL.

The chain carries TRBV3-1 (or the pseudogene TRBV3-2) and TRBJ1-2, with D uncertain. V was trimmed by 2 bases and J by 10 bases, leaving 8 bases between them. The CDR3 totals 11 residues. The germline CDR1 and CDR2 sequences are LGHDT and YNNKEL (reference sequence). This chain's CDR3 is CASSQNRAYTF. The CDR3 nucleotides are TGTGCCAGCAGCCAAAATCGGGCCTACACCTTC.

CDR3 residues: CASSDGQGTRGQETQYF. The DNA of the CDR3 is TGTGCCAGTAGTGACGGACAGGGTACGAGGGGCCAAGAGACCCAGTACTTC. The V and J genes are TRBV19 and TRBJ2-5; 8 positions match TRBD1. CDR3 length: 17 residues. The V gene end was trimmed by 5 bases and the J gene end by 1 base; junction bases not matched to a gene: 12. Germline V CDR1 and CDR2: LNHDA, SQIVND (reference sequence). The full variable domain, in which reference TRBV19 and TRBJ2-5 provide the parts outside the CDR3, is DGGITQSPKYLFRKEGQNVTLSCEQNLNHDAMYWYRQDPGQGLRLIYYSQIVNDFQKGDIAEGYSVSREKKESFPLTVTSAQKNPTAFYLCASSDGQGTRGQETQYFGPGTRLLVL.

The chain is built from TRBV7-9 and TRBJ2-3; D remains ambiguous. Trimming removed 5 bases from V and 6 bases from J, with 9 bases in between. CDR3 size: 12 residues. CDR1 is SEHNR and CDR2 is FQNEAQ in the germline V gene (reference sequence). The CDR3 sequence: CASSPSGDTQYF. Written as DNA, the CDR3 is TGTGCCAGCAGCCCGAGTGGGGATACGCAGTATTTT.

A single count supports this clone. The V call is TRBV6-2 or TRBV6-3, the J call TRBJ2-5; D possibly corresponds to TRBD1 (7 bases). Germline V gene sequence: CDR1 MNHEY, CDR2 SVGEGT. There are 11 residues in the CDR3. Trimming took off 8 bases at V and 7 bases at J, with 11 bases between the two ends. The CDR3 DNA reads as TGTGCCAGCGGCCAGGGGGGGACCCAGTACTTC. Translating it yields CASGQGGTQYF.

The V and J genes are TRBV6-1 and TRBJ1-2; the match to TRBD1 covers 8 bases. The V gene end was trimmed by 3 bases and the J gene end by 8 bases; junction bases not matched to a gene: 20. Germline assignment: CDR1 MNHNS and CDR2 SASEGT. The CDR3 loop spans 18 amino acids. The CDR3 sequence is CASSDSTGGSNIFTGYTF. In DNA, the CDR3 is TGTGCCAGCAGTGATTCCACAGGGGGTTCCAATATTTTCACGGGCTACACCTTC.

The chain joins TRBV28 to TRBJ1-2; 9 nucleotides line up with TRBD1. V shed 5 bases, J shed 7 bases, and the junction held 14 bases outside the gene matches. The CDR3 spans 16 residues. Per the germline V gene, CDR1 is MDHEN and CDR2 is SYDVKM. The CDR3 DNA follows: TGTGCCAGCAGTGAAACCGGGACAGGGTCTCTTGGTGGCTACACCTTC. Translation: CASSETGTGSLGGYTF.

This clone has just one count. The junction and the germline gene differ at one end; a read error may be behind it. The rearrangement uses TRBV3-1 (or the pseudogene TRBV3-2) and TRBJ2-3, with 10 bases aligning to TRBD2. Germline V lookup: CDR1 LGHDT, CDR2 YNNKEL (reference sequence). The CDR3 loop spans 15 amino acids. Here the CDR3 reads CASSQDLLSGGAACF. In nucleotides, the CDR3 is TGTGCCAGCAGCCAAGATCTCCTGAGCGGGGGGGCCGCTTGTTTT.